Listed below are T cell receptor beta chains from one sample, sequenced in a study of T-cell memory formation after mild COVID-19. Using its own MiXCR run on the 5' RACE reads, TCRdb lists one record per CDR3 protein. The sample shows roughly 200,000 distinct CDR3 sequences, 16% of them seen only once. The sequenced sample was PBMCs or a T cell subset sorted from them (not recorded which). The origin of the receptors is an adult woman who had mild COVID-19 (a few samples of this study predate the infection). Cell type and time point are not known. The CDR3 runs from the conserved cysteine through the conserved F or W. A D gene is named only where the DNA matches it firmly. Clone size is shown for a subset of rows, as once, few, many or a class of expanded clone.

NA,TRBJ2-2,NA,TRBV6-5,TGTGCCAGCATCGCACCAGGGACCGGGGAGCTGTTTTTT,CASIAPGTGELFF
TRBD1,TRBJ1-2,NA,TRBV7-9,TGTGCCAGCAGCCCCACAGGGGCGGGTAATGGCTACACCTTC,CASSPTGAGNGYTF
TRBD1,TRBJ2-3,few,TRBV6-5,TGTGCCAGCACTCCACAGGGGACAGATACGCAGTATTTT,CASTPQGTDTQYF
TRBD2,TRBJ2-1,few,TRBV6-5,TGTGCCAGCAGACGTGGCCCACGGGGGGGGTCCTACAATGAGCAGTTCTTC,CASRRGPRGGSYNEQFF
NA,TRBJ2-1,NA,TRBV4-1,TGCGACAGCAGCCAAGAGGCGGAAGCGAGTACCTACAATGAGCAGTTCTTC,CDSSQEAEASTYNEQFF
NA,TRBJ1-1,NA,TRBV19,TGTGCCAGTAGTATGGAAACAGGGAACACTGAAGCTTTCTTT,CASSMETGNTEAFF
TRBD1,TRBJ2-1,NA,TRBV10-3,TGTGCCATCCGGGACAGGGCCTACAATGAGCAGTTCTTC,CAIRDRAYNEQFF
TRBD2,TRBJ2-2,NA,TRBV24-1,TGTGCCACCAGTGATTTCTTAGCGGGAGGCAACACCGGGGAGCTGTTTTTT,CATSDFLAGGNTGELFF
NA,TRBJ2-7,medium-sized,TRBV29-1,TGCAGCGTTGCGGCGGCAGGGAACCTCTACGAGCAGTACTTC,CSVAAAGNLYEQYF
TRBD2,TRBJ2-1,few,TRBV6-5,TGTGCCAGCAGAGCGGGAGGGGGAAATGAGCAGTTCTTC,CASRAGGGNEQFF
TRBD1,TRBJ1-1,NA,TRBV5-1,TGCGCCAGCAGCTTCATGGGACAGGTAGGGACTGAAGCTTTCTTT,CASSFMGQVGTEAFF
NA,TRBJ2-1,many,TRBV5-1,TGCGCCAGCACCAACGATGTGGGTACCTCCTACAATGAGCAGTTCTTC,CASTNDVGTSYNEQFF
TRBD1,TRBJ2-7,many,TRBV20-1,TGCAGTGCTAGGGACAGGGAACGGATTTACGAGCAGTACTTC,CSARDRERIYEQYF
NA,TRBJ1-5,NA,TRBV15,TGTGCCACCAGTGATCCACGGCAGAATCAGCCCCAGCATTTT,CATSDPRQNQPQHF
NA,TRBJ2-2,few,TRBV7-9,TGTGCCAGCAGACCTAGGCGGCCGTCGGAGCTGTTTTTT,CASRPRRPSELFF
NA,TRBJ2-7,few,TRBV7-9,TGTGCCAGCAGCAGACCCATGGGCGAGCAGTACTTC,CASSRPMGEQYF
TRBD2,TRBJ2-1,once,TRBV3-1,TGTGCCAGCAGCCAAGGACTAGCCCCCGGTTCAAAGCGGGGGGGGATCAATGAGCAGTTCTTC,CASSQGLAPGSKRGGINEQFF
TRBD1,TRBJ1-1,NA,TRBV12-3/TRBV12-4,TGTGCCAGCAGCGAGACAGGGGGCACCGGAGCTTTCTTT,CASSETGGTGAFF
NA,TRBJ1-2,NA,TRBV5-1,TGCGCCAGCAGCCCGGAGGGAGGGAGCCCCTATGGCTACACCTTC,CASSPEGGSPYGYTF
TRBD2,TRBJ2-5,few,TRBV7-9,TGTGCCAGCAGCTTAGCAGGCGGGACTAGCGGGGGAGAGGTCTGGGAGACCCAGTACTTC,CASSLAGGTSGGEVWETQYF
TRBD1,TRBJ2-1,few,TRBV30,TGTGCCGTGATTAAGACAGGGGTAATGTACAATGAGCAGTTCTTC,CAVIKTGVMYNEQFF
NA,TRBJ2-2,once,TRBV28,TGTGCCAGCAGTCCCTTAAAATTCCGGGAGCTGTTTTTT,CASSPLKFRELFF
NA,TRBJ1-5,NA,TRBV18,TGTGCCAGCTCACCAGGGGACCTCTCTAGCAATCAGCCCCAGCATTTT,CASSPGDLSSNQPQHF
TRBD1,TRBJ1-1,once,TRBV5-1,TGCGCCAGCAGCTTCTCCGGGACAGCTAACACTGAAGCTTTCTTT,CASSFSGTANTEAFF
TRBD1,TRBJ1-5,NA,TRBV7-6,TGTGCCAGCAGCTTAAATACCGGGACAGATTTT,CASSLNTGTDF
NA,TRBJ2-3,NA,TRBV9,TGTGCCAGCAGCAGGGAGTACAGCCGAGCGTCGGATACGCAGTATTTT,CASSREYSRASDTQYF
NA,TRBJ2-7,NA,TRBV11-2,TGTGCCACAGGGACATTCAGCTCCTACGAGCAGTACTTC,CATGTFSSYEQYF
TRBD2,TRBJ2-5,few,TRBV5-1,TGCGCCAGCAGCTCCCTTACGACTAGCGGGTACGACCGGGACTTC,CASSSLTTSGYDRDF
TRBD2,TRBJ2-7,few,TRBV7-2,TGTGCCAGCAGCGTAAGGGAGGGCTACGAGCAGTACTTC,CASSVREGYEQYF
TRBD2,TRBJ2-7,many,TRBV29-1,TGCAGCGTTCCCGGGACTAGCGCAACCCCTTCCTACGAGCAGTACTTC,CSVPGTSATPSYEQYF
NA,TRBJ1-3,NA,TRBV6-5,TGTGCCAGCAGAAGGGACGGAGTCTCTGGAAACACCATATATTTT,CASRRDGVSGNTIYF
TRBD2,TRBJ2-7,NA,TRBV3-1,TGTGCCAGCAGCCAAAGACGGCTAGCGGGAGTCATTGAGCAGTACTTC,CASSQRRLAGVIEQYF
TRBD1,TRBJ1-5,NA,TRBV6-2/TRBV6-3,TGTGCCAGCAGACCTACAGGGGGAAGCAATCAGCCCCAGCATTTT,CASRPTGGSNQPQHF
NA,TRBJ2-1,few,TRBV29-1,TGCAGCGTAGCCGGGCCACAGGGAAACTACAATGAGCAGTTCTTC,CSVAGPQGNYNEQFF
TRBD2,TRBJ2-2,NA,TRBV7-2,TGTGCCAGCAGCTCGAGGACTAGCGGGTACACCGGGGAGCTGTTTTTT,CASSSRTSGYTGELFF
TRBD2,TRBJ2-3,NA,TRBV7-2,TGTGCCAGCAGCTCCGAAACTCGACTAGCGGGAGTCACAGATACGCAGTATTTT,CASSSETRLAGVTDTQYF
NA,TRBJ2-7,few,TRBV20-1,TGCAGTGCTAGAGCAAGTCTTGAGCAGTACTTC,CSARASLEQYF
NA,TRBJ2-1,NA,TRBV5-4,TGTGCCAGCAGCTTACCCAGGGCCTCCTACAATGAGCAGTTCTTC,CASSLPRASYNEQFF
TRBD1,TRBJ2-5,NA,TRBV19,TGTGCCAGTAGTACGGGACAGACCTTACAAGAGACCCAGTACTTC,CASSTGQTLQETQYF
NA,TRBJ1-5,few,TRBV24-1,TGTGCCCCCCTAGCGGGAGGGAGCAATCAGCCCCAGCATTTT,CAPLAGGSNQPQHF
NA,TRBJ2-3,NA,TRBV9,TGTGCCAGCAGCGCCCACCCCCGGGACACGCAGTATTTT,CASSAHPRDTQYF
TRBD1,TRBJ2-7,NA,TRBV4-1,TGCGCCAGCAGCCAAGACCGGGACAGGCTCTCCTACGAGCAGTACTTC,CASSQDRDRLSYEQYF
NA,TRBJ2-7,few,TRBV5-1,TGCGCCAGCTCCCTCCGGGCCAGCGCCAACGAGCAGTACTTC,CASSLRASANEQYF
NA,TRBJ2-6,NA,TRBV3-1,TGTGCCAGCGGGGTGGTGGGGTCAGGGGCCAACGTCCTGACTTTC,CASGVVGSGANVLTF
TRBD1,TRBJ1-1,NA,TRBV2,TGTGCCAGCAGTACACAGGGGGCAGGTGGAGCTTTCTTT,CASSTQGAGGAFF
NA,TRBJ2-3,few,TRBV29-1,TGCAGCGCCCCCCCCACAGGGCCAGATACGCAGTATTTT,CSAPPTGPDTQYF
NA,TRBJ2-3,many,TRBV20-1,TGCAGTGCTAGAGATTCCCAAGATACGCAGTATTTT,CSARDSQDTQYF
TRBD1,TRBJ2-5,few,TRBV9,TGTGCCAGCAGCGTGGAACCGGGACAGGGGGCAGGGGAGACCCAGTACTTC,CASSVEPGQGAGETQYF
TRBD2,TRBJ2-7,few,TRBV11-3,TGTGCCAGCAGCCCGGGAGGTAGCGGGAGCTACGAGCAGTACTTC,CASSPGGSGSYEQYF
TRBD2,TRBJ2-7,once,TRBV5-4,TGTGCCAGCAGTGGACAGGGGGGACTAGCGGGAGTCCACGAGCAGTACTTC,CASSGQGGLAGVHEQYF
NA,TRBJ2-3,many,TRBV20-1,TGCAGTGCTAGAGATAACAGCGATACGCAGTATTTT,CSARDNSDTQYF
NA,TRBJ2-7,few,TRBV4-2,TGTGCCAGCAGCCTCGCCCCGACTGCCTCAAGCTCCTACGAGCAGTACTTC,CASSLAPTASSSYEQYF
NA,TRBJ1-2,few,TRBV29-1,TGCAGCGCCGGGAGGGGTCCTAACTATGGCTACACCTTC,CSAGRGPNYGYTF
TRBD1,TRBJ2-7,NA,TRBV6-1,TGTGCCAGCATTTCCGGGACAGGCTACGTCCACGAGCAGTACTTC,CASISGTGYVHEQYF
TRBD2,TRBJ2-7,NA,TRBV4-2,TGTGCCAGCAGCCCCTCCGGGACTAGCGGGTCTTACGAGCAGTACTTC,CASSPSGTSGSYEQYF